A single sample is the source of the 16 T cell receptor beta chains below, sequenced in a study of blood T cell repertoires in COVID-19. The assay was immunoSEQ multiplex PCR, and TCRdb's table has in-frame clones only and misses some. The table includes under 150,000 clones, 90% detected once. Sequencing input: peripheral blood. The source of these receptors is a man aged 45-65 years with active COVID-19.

CDR3 residues: CASTSGGHQPQHF. In DNA form, the CDR3 reads TGTGCCAGCACCTCAGGAGGCCATCAGCCCCAGCATTTT. The chain has TRBV2 and TRBJ1-5; D call uncertain. This CDR3 comprises 13 residues. The germline V and J ends were trimmed by 7 bases and 5 bases, with 12 bases remaining between them. Germline V gives CDR1 SNHLY, CDR2 FYNNEI. The full variable domain, its missing parts supplied by reference TRBV2 and TRBJ1-5, is EPEVTQTPSHQVTQMGQEVILRCVPISNHLYFYWYRQILGQKVEFLVSFYNNEISEKSEIFDDQFSVERPDGSNFTLKIRSTKLEDSAMYFCASTSGGHQPQHFGDGTRLSIL.

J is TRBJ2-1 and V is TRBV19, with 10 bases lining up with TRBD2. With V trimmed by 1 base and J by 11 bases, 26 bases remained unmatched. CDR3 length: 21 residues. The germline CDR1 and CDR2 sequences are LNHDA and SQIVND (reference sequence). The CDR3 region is CASSIVGNSWTSGRRGNKQFF. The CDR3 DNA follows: TGTGCCAGTAGTATAGTCGGGAATAGCTGGACTAGCGGACGAAGGGGGAATAAGCAGTTCTTC.

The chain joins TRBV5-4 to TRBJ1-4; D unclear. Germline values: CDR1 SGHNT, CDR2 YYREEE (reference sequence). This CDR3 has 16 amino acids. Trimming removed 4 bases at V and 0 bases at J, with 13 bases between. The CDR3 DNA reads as TGTGCCAGCAGCGAGCACGGAGGGTCAACTAATGAAAAACTGTTTTTT. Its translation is CASSEHGGSTNEKLFF.

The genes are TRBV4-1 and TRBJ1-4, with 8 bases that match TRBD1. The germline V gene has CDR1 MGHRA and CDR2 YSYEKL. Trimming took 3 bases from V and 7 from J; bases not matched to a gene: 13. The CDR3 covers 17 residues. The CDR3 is CASSQSWMQGAGEKLFF. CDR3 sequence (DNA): TGCGCCAGCAGCCAGTCCTGGATGCAGGGGGCTGGTGAAAAACTGTTTTTT.

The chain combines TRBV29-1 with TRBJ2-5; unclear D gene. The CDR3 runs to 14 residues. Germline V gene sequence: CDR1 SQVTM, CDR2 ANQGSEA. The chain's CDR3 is CSAPGPLFSETQYF. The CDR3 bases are TGCAGTGCTCCGGGTCCCCTCTTCTCAGAGACCCAGTACTTC.

The CDR3 DNA is TGTGCCGCGGACAGCCACAATCAGCCCCAGCATTTT. This gives the protein CAADSHNQPQHF. The rearrangement uses TRBV19 and TRBJ1-5; D is possibly TRBD1 (6 bases). Trimming took off 11 bases at V and 3 bases at J, with 11 bases between the two ends. From germline, CDR1 is LNHDA and CDR2 SQIVND (reference sequence). The CDR3 is 12 amino acids.

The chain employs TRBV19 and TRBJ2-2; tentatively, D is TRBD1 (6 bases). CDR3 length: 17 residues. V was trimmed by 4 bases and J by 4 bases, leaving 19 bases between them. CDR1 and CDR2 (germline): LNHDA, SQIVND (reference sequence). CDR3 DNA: TGTGCCAGTAGTACAACAGGGATCCGACCCGGCACCGGGGAGCTGTTTTTT. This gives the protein CASSTTGIRPGTGELFF.

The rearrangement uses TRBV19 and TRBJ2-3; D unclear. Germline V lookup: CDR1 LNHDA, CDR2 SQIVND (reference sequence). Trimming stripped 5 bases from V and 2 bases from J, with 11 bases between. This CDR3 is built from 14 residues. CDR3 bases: TGTGCCAGTAGTTTCGGGTCTACCACAGATACGCAGTATTTT. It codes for CASSFGSTTDTQYF.

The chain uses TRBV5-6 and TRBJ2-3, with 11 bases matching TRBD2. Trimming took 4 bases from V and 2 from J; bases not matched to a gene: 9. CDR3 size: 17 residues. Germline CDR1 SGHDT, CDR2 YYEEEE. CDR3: CASSLWLAGGYTDTQYF. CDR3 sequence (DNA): TGTGCCAGCAGCCTGTGGCTAGCGGGAGGTTACACAGATACGCAGTATTTT.

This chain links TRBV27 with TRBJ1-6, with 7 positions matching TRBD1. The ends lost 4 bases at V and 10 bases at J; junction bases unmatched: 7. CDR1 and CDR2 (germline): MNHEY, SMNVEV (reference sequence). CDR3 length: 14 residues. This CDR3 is CASSSDRVRSPLHF. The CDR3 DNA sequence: TGTGCCAGCAGTTCCGACAGGGTTCGCTCACCCCTCCACTTT.

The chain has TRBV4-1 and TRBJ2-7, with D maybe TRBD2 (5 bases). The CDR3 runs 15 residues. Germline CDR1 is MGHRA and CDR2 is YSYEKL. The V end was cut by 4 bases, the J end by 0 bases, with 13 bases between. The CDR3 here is CASSLLPGDSYEQYV. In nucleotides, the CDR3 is TGCGCCAGCAGCCTCTTACCCGGGGACTCCTACGAGCAGTACGTC.

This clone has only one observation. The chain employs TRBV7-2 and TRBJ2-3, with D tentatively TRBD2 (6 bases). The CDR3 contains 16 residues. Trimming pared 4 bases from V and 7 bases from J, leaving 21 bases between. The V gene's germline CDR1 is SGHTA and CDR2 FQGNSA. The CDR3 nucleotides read TGTGCCAGCAGCTCACGGGCCGGGACTTCCGACTATACGCAGTATTTT. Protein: CASSSRAGTSDYTQYF.

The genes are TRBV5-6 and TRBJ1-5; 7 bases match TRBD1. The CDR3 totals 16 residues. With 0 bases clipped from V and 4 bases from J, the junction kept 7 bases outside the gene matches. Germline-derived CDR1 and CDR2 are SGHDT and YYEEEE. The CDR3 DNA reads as TGTGCCAGCAGCTTGGCGGGAGGGGGCAGGAATCAGCCCCAGCATTTT. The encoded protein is CASSLAGGGRNQPQHF.

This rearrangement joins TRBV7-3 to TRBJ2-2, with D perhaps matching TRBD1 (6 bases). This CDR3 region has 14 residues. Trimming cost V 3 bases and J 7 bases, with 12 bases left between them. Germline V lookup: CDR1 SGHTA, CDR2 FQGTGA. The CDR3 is CASSFNEGVGELFF. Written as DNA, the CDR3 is TGTGCCAGCAGCTTCAACGAGGGGGTCGGGGAGCTGTTTTTT.

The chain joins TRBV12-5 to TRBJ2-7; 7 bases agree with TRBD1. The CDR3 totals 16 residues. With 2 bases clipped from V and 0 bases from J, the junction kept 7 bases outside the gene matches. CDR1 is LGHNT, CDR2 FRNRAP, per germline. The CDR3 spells CASGLRDSDFSYEQYF. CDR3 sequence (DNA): TGTGCTAGTGGTTTGAGGGACAGTGACTTCTCCTACGAGCAGTACTTC.

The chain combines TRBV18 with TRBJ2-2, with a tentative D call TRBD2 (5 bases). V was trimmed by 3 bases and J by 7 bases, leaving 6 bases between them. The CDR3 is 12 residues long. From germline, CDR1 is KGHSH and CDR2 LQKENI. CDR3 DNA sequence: TGTGCCAGCTCACCCGAGGGCGGGGAGCTGTTTTTT. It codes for CASSPEGGELFF.